This TCR beta chain was recovered during a study of graft-versus-host responses after intestinal transplantation. Germline V gene data show CDR1 as MNHEY and CDR2 as SVGAGI. The V segment lost 2 bases and the J segment 3 bases; nucleotides outside the gene matches: 10. The CDR3 loop spans 16 amino acids. This clone turned up a few times. Profiled with immunoSEQ multiplex PCR; TCRdb holds only in-frame clones, not every one. The sample consists of 11,000 to 15,000 clones, over 30% of them appearing once. Around 200,000 CFSE-labeled responder cells were plated with around 200,000 irradiated, violet-dye-labeled stimulator cells.

Sequences were derived from alloreactive CD4+ T cells from a mixed lymphocyte reaction culture, sampled before intestinal transplant. Documented subset: CFSE-low proliferating T cells sorted from roughly six-day pre-transplant mixed lymphocyte reaction (GvH or HvG direction). The clonotype originates from a human patient who received an intestinal transplant. This rearrangement joins TRBV6-5 to TRBJ2-7, with TRBD1 identical over 7 bases. The CDR3 loop is CASSYRTGLAGYEQYF. CDR3 nucleotides: TGTGCCAGCAGTTACCGGACAGGCCTCGCAGGCTACGAGCAGTACTTC.